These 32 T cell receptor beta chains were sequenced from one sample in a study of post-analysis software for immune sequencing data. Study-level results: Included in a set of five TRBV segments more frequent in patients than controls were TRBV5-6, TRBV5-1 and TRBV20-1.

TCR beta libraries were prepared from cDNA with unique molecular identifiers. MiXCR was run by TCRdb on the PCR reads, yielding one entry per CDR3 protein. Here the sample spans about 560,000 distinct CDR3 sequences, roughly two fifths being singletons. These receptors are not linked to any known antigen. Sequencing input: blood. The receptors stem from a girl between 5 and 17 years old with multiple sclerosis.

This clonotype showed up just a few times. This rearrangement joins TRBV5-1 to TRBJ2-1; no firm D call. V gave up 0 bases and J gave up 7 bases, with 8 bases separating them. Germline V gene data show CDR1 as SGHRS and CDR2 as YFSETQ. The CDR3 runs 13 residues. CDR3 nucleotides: TGCGCCAGCAGCTTGGCCACTAAGAATGAGCAGTTCTTC. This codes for CASSLATKNEQFF. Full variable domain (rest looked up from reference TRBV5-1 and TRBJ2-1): KAGVTQTPRYLIKTRGQQVTLSCSPISGHRSVSWYQQTPGQGLQFLFEYFSETQRNKGNFPGRFSGRQFSNSRSEMNVSTLELGDSALYLCASSLATKNEQFFGPGTRLTVL.

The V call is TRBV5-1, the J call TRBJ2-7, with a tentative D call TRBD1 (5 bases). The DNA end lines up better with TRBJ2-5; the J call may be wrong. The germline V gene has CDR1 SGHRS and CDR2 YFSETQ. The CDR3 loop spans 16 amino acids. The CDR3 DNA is TGCGCCAGCAGCCCAGGGAACAGGAACCTGAGGGAGACCCAGTACTTC. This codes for CASSPGNRNLRETQYF.

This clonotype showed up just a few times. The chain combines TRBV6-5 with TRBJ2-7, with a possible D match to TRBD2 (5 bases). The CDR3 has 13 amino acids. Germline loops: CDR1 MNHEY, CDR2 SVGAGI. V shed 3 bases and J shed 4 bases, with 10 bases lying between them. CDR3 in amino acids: CASSYRPGYEQYF. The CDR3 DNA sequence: TGTGCCAGCAGTTATAGGCCGGGATACGAGCAGTACTTC.

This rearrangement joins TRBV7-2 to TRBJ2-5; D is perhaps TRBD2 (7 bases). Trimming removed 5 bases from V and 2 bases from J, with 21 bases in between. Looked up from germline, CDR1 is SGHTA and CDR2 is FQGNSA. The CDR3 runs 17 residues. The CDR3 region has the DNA TGTGCCAGCAGCAACCAGGGGAGCGGGACCACTCAAGAGACCCAGTACTTC. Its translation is CASSNQGSGTTQETQYF.

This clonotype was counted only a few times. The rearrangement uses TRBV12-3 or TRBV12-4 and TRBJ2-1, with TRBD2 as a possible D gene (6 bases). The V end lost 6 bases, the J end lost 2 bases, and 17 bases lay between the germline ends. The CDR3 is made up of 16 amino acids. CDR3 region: CASSPNLGRTYNEQFF. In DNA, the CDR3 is TGTGCCAGCAGCCCCAACCTAGGGAGGACCTACAATGAGCAGTTCTTC.

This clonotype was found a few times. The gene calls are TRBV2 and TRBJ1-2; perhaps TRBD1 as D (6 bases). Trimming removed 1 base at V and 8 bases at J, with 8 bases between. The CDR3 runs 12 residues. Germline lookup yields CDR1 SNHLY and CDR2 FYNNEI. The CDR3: CASSEDRVGYTF. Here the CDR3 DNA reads TGTGCCAGCAGTGAAGACAGGGTCGGCTACACCTTC.

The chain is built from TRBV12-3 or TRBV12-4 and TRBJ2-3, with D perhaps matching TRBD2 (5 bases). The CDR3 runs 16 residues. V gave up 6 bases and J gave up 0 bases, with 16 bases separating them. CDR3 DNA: TGTGCCAGCAGCCGATTCGGACTGGAGAGCACAGATACGCAGTATTTT. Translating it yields CASSRFGLESTDTQYF.

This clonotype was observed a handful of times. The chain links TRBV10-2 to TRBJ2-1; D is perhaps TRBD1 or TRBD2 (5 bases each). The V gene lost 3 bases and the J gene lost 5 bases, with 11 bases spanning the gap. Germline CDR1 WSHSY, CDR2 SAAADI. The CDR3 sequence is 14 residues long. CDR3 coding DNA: TGCGCCAGCAGTGAACCGGGGACCGACAATGAGCAGTTCTTC. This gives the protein CASSEPGTDNEQFF.

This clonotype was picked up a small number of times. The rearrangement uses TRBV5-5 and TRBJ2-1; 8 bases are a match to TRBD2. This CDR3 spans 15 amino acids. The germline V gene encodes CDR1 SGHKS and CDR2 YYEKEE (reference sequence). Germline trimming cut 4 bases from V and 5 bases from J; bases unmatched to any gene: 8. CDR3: CASSHLAGNNNEQFF. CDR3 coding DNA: TGTGCCAGCAGCCACCTAGCGGGTAATAACAATGAGCAGTTCTTC.

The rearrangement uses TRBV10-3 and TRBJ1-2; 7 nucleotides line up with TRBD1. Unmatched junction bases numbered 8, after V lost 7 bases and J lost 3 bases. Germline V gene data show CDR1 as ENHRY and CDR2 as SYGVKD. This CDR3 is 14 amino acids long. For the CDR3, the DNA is TGTGCCATCAAGGAGACAGGGATGCACTATGGCTACACCTTC. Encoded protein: CAIKETGMHYGYTF.

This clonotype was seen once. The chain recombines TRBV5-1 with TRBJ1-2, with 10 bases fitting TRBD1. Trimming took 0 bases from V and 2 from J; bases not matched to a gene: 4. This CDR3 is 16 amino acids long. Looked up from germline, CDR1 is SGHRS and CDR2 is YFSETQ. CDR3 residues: CASSLGQGAANYGYTF. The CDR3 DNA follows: TGCGCCAGCAGCTTGGGACAGGGGGCTGCGAACTATGGCTACACCTTC.

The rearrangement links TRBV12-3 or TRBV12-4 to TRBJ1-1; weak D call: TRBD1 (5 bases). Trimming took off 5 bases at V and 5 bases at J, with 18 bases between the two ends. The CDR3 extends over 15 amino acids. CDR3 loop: CASSPPGAVRTEAFF. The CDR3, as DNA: TGTGCCAGCAGTCCACCCGGGGCGGTGAGGACTGAAGCTTTCTTT.

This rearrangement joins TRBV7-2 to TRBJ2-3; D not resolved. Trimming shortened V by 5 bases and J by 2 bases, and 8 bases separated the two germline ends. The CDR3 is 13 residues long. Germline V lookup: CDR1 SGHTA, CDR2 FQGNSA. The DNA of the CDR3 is TGTGCCAGCAGCCCCCCGACCACAGATACGCAGTATTTT. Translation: CASSPPTTDTQYF.

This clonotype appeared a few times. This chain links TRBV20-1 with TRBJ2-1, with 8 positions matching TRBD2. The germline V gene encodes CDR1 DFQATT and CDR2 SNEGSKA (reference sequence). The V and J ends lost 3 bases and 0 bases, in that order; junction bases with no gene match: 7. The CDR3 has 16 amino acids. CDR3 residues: CSASRTTSGSYNEQFF. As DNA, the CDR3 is TGCAGTGCTAGCCGCACTACTAGCGGCTCCTACAATGAGCAGTTCTTC.

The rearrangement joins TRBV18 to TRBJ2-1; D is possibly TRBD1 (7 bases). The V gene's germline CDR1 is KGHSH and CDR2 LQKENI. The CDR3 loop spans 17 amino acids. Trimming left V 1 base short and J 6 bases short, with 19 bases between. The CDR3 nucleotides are TGTGCCAGCTCACCACTCCGACAGGGAGGAGCTGGCAATGAGCAGTTCTTC. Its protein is CASSPLRQGGAGNEQFF.

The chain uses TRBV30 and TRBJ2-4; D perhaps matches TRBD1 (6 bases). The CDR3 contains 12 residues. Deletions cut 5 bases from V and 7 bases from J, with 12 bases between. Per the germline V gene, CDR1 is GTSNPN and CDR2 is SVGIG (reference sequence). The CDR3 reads CAWGPDRNIQYF. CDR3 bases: TGTGCCTGGGGCCCCGACAGGAACATTCAGTACTTC.

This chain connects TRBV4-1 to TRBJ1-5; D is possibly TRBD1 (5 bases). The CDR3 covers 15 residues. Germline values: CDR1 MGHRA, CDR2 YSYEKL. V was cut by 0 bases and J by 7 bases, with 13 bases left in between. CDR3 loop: CASSQDLRGSQPQHF. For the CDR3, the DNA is TGCGCCAGCAGCCAAGATCTAAGGGGTTCGCAGCCCCAGCATTTT.

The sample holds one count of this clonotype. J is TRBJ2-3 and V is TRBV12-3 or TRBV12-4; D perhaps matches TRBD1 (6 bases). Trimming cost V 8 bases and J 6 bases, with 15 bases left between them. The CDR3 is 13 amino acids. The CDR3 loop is CASGEQGTDTQYF. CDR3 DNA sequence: TGTGCCAGCGGGGAACAGGGAACTGATACGCAGTATTTT.

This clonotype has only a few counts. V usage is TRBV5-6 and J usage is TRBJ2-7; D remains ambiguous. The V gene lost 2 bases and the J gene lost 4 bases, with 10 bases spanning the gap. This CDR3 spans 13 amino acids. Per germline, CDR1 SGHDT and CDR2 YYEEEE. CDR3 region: CASSFWQMYEQYF. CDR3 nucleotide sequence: TGTGCCAGCAGCTTTTGGCAGATGTACGAGCAGTACTTC. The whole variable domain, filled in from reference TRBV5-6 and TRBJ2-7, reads DAGVTQSPTHLIKTRGQQVTLRCSPKSGHDTVSWYQQALGQGPQFIFQYYEEEERQRGNFPDRFSGHQFPNYSSELNVNALLLGDSALYLCASSFWQMYEQYFGPGTRLTVT.

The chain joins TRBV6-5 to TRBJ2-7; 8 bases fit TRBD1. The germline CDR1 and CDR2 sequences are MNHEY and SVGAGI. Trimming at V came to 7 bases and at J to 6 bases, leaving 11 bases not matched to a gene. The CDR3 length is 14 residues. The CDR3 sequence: CASTPGQGAREQYF. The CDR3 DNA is TGTGCCAGCACCCCCGGGCAGGGGGCGCGCGAGCAGTACTTC.

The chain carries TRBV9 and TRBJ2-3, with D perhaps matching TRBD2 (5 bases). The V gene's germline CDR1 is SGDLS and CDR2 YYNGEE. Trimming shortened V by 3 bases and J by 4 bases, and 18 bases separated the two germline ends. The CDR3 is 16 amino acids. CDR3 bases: TGTGCCAGCAGCGCCCCTCACGGGGTCTCACCAGATACGCAGTATTTT. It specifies CASSAPHGVSPDTQYF.

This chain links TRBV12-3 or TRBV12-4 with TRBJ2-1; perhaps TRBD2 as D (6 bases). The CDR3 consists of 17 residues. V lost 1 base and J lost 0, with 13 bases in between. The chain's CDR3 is CASSLGGLGSSYNEQFF. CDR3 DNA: TGTGCCAGCAGTTTAGGGGGACTTGGAAGCTCCTACAATGAGCAGTTCTTC.

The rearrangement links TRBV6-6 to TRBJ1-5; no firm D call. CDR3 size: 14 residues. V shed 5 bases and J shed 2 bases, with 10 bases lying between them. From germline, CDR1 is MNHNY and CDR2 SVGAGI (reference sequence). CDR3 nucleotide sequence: TGTGCCAGCAGTGACGCCGGGGGCAATCAGCCCCAGCATTTT. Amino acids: CASSDAGGNQPQHF.

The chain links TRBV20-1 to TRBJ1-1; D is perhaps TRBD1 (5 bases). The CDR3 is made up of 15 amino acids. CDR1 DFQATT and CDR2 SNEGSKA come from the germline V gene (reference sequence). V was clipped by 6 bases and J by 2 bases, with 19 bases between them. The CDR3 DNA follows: TGCAGTGCAGCTGCCGGGCAGGGTATTAACACTGAAGCTTTCTTT. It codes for CSAAAGQGINTEAFF.

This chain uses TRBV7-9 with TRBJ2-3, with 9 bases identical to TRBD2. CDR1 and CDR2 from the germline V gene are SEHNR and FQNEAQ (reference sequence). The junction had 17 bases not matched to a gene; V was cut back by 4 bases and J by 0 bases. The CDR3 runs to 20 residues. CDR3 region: CASSSSLAGVPRTSTDTQYF. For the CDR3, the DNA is TGTGCCAGCAGCTCCTCGTTAGCGGGAGTCCCCCGTACTAGCACAGATACGCAGTATTTT.

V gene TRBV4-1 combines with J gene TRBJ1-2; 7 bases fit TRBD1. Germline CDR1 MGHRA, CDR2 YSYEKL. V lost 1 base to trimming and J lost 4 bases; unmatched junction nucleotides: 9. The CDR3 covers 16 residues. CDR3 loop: CASSQARQGLGYGYTF. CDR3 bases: TGCGCCAGCAGCCAAGCCCGACAGGGTCTTGGCTATGGCTACACCTTC.

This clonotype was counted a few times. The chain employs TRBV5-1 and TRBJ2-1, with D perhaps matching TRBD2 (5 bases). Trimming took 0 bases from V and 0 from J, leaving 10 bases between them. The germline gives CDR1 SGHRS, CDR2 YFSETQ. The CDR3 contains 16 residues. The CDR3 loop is CASSLAGMSSYNEQFF. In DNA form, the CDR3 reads TGCGCCAGCAGCTTGGCGGGGATGAGCTCCTACAATGAGCAGTTCTTC.

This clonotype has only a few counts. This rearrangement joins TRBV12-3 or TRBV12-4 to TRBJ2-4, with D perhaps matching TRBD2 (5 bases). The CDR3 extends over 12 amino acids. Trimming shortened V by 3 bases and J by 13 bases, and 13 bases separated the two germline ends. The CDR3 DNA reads TGTGCCAGCAGTTTGTCCGGGGTCAAGCAGTACTTC. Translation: CASSLSGVKQYF.

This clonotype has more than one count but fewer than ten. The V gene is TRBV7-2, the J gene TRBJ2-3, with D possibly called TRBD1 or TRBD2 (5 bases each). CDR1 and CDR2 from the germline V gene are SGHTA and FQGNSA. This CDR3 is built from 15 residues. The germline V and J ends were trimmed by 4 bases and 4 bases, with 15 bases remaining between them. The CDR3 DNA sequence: TGTGCCAGCAGCTCCGATGGGGGATGGTCAGATACGCAGTATTTT. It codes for CASSSDGGWSDTQYF.

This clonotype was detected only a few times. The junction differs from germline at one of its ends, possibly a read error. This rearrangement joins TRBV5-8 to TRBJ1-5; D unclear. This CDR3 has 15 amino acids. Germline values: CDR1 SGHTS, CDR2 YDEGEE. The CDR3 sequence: CASSPPWQSNRPQHF. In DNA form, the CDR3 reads TGTGCCAGCAGTCCCCCGTGGCAGAGCAATCGGCCCCAGCATTTT.

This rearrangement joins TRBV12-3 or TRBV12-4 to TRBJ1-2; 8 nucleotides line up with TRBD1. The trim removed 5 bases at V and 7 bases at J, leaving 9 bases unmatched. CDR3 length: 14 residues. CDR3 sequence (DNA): TGTGCCAGCAGTCGCCGGACAGGGCTGATTGGCTACACCTTC. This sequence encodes CASSRRTGLIGYTF.

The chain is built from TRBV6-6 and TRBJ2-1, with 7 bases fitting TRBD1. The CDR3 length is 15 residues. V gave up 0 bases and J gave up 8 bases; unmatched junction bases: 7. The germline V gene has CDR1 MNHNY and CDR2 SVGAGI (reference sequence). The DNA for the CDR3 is TGTGCCAGCAGTTACTCGGGGACAGAAGAACATGAGCAGTTCTTC. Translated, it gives CASSYSGTEEHEQFF.